This entry concerns a single T cell receptor beta chain. The CDR3 length is 16 residues. Trimming took off 0 bases at V and 3 bases at J, with 14 bases between the two ends. CDR1 SGHRS and CDR2 YFSETQ come from the germline V gene. Enrollees, about 18 to 89 years old, lived in 24 US areas. The source of the sample is a study of blood T cell repertoires in COVID-19. About the study: The United States, Italy and Spain provided the acute and convalescent COVID-19 samples. PBMCs, B-cell-depleted T cells, or T cells provided the cDNA or gDNA that made up the material.

Profiling relied on immunoSEQ multiplex PCR, and the TCRdb table lists in-frame clones only, not all of them. The sample yields fewer than 450,000 clones, 88% seen once. The sequence was obtained from a middle-aged woman with acute COVID-19. Sequenced: PBMCs or T cells enriched from blood (not recorded which). The V and J genes are TRBV5-1 and TRBJ2-3; D perhaps matches TRBD1 (6 bases). CDR3 loop: CASSLATGTLTDTQYF. The CDR3 DNA reads TGCGCCAGCAGCTTGGCGACAGGAACCTTGACAGATACGCAGTATTTT.